This is a list of T cell receptor beta chains from one sample in a study of long-term antiretroviral therapy in people with HIV. Profiling relied on immunoSEQ multiplex PCR, and the TCRdb table lists in-frame clones only, not all of them. Among about 28,000 clones listed, 91% were seen once. This specimen was unsorted PBMCs, taken 3.1 years after starting antiretroviral therapy. These receptors were collected from a man aged 18 to 30 with HIV. Each CDR3 is given with its conserved first and last residue. A D gene is named only where the DNA matches it firmly. Clone size is given for some rows only: seen once, a few or many times, or a class if the clone is expanded.

j_gene,v_gene,d_gene,abundance,CDR3aa,CDR3nt
TRBJ1-2,TRBV5-1,.,once,CASSPWDGPTGGYTF,TGCGCCAGCAGCCCTTGGGACGGCCCCACCGGGGGCTACACCTTC
TRBJ2-5,TRBV4-2,.,.,CASSQEGKEETQYF,TGTGCCAGCAGCCAAGAGGGGAAGGAAGAGACCCAGTACTTC
TRBJ2-1,TRBV5-4,.,.,CASSLGSNEQFF,TGTGCCAGCAGCCTTGGGTCCAATGAGCAGTTCTTC
TRBJ1-3,TRBV19,.,.,CASSPGAGNTIYF,TGTGCCAGTAGTCCAGGGGCTGGAAACACCATATATTTT
TRBJ2-2,TRBV4-1,.,.,CASSQVKGTGNTGELFF,TGCGCCAGCAGCCAAGTAAAGGGGACGGGGAACACCGGGGAGCTGTTTTTT
TRBJ1-6,TRBV7-8,.,.,CASSLKEAYSPLHF,TGTGCCAGCAGCTTAAAGGAAGCCTATTCACCCCTCCACTTT
TRBJ2-2,TRBV28,TRBD1,.,CASSWGQGGYNTGELFF,TGTGCCAGCAGTTGGGGACAGGGTGGATATAACACCGGGGAGCTGTTTTTT
TRBJ1-4,TRBV6-6,TRBD1,.,CASTLGTGGQKLFF,TGTGCCAGCACGTTGGGGACAGGGGGCCAAAAACTGTTTTTT
TRBJ2-1,TRBV27,.,.,CASSLRVGSYNEQFF,TGTGCCAGCAGTCTGCGGGTCGGCTCCTACAATGAGCAGTTCTTC
TRBJ1-1,TRBV20-1,.,.,CSARSDTEAFF,TGCAGTGCTAGATCCGACACTGAAGCTTTCTTT
TRBJ2-7,TRBV30,TRBD1,.,CAWSSGTVGYEQYF,TGTGCCTGGAGTTCTGGGACAGTGGGATACGAGCAGTACTTC
TRBJ2-1,TRBV11-2,.,.,CASSFGVNEQFF,TGTGCCAGCAGCTTCGGGGTCAATGAGCAGTTCTTC
TRBJ2-7,TRBV4-3,.,.,CASSQGRGPGEQYF,TGCGCCAGCAGCCAAGGCCGGGGGCCGGGGGAGCAGTACTTC
TRBJ1-5,TRBV6-5,.,once,CASSETGKNQPQHF,TGTGCCAGCAGCGAGACAGGAAAAAATCAGCCCCAGCATTTT
TRBJ1-4,TRBV5-6,.,.,CASSPGIEQAAREKLFF,TGTGCCAGCAGCCCGGGGATAGAGCAAGCGGCCAGGGAAAAACTGTTTTTT
TRBJ1-2,TRBV5-6,.,.,CASSLEGSYGYTF,TGTGCCAGCAGCTTGGAGGGCTCCTATGGCTACACCTTC
TRBJ2-7,TRBV6-1,.,.,CASSEGLEQYF,TGTGCCAGCAGTGAAGGACTCGAGCAGTACTTC
TRBJ1-1,TRBV9,.,.,CASSVGPPNTEAFF,TGTGCCAGCAGCGTAGGCCCACCTAACACTGAAGCTTTCTTT
TRBJ2-3,TRBV30,.,once,CAWSPGPGPDTQYF,TGTGCCTGGAGTCCGGGACCCGGCCCAGATACGCAGTATTTT
TRBJ1-5,TRBV6-5,.,.,CASRSTQGSNQPQHF,TGTGCCAGCAGAAGTACACAGGGAAGCAATCAGCCCCAGCATTTT
TRBJ1-4,TRBV2,.,.,CASSVMAESNEKLFF,TGTGCCAGCAGTGTTATGGCGGAATCTAATGAAAAACTGTTTTTT
TRBJ2-7,TRBV9,.,once,CASSPGSPYEQYF,TGTGCCAGCAGCCCCGGGAGCCCCTACGAGCAGTACTTC